This T cell receptor beta chain was sequenced during a study of blood T cell repertoires in COVID-19. In the study overall: Samples taken during acute and convalescent COVID-19 were collected in the United States, Italy and Spain. T cells, B-cell-depleted T cells, or PBMCs provided the cDNA or gDNA that served as material.

In the source study's methods: Reference gene primer amplification yielded estimated nucleated cell counts. Profiling relied on immunoSEQ multiplex PCR, and the TCRdb table lists in-frame clones only, not all of them. V, J and clone size are taken as reported in that table, and D and trimming were inferred from the DNA itself. The sample includes approximately 90,000 clones, 70% to 90% of them seen just once. CDR3 length: 17 residues. V was trimmed by 7 bases and J by 5 bases, leaving 23 bases between them. Germline V lookup: CDR1 ENHRY, CDR2 SYGVKD. The rearrangement uses TRBV10-3 and TRBJ2-2, with a possible D match to TRBD2 (5 bases). The sample was peripheral blood. This clonotype was sampled from a man aged 50-59 years with acute or convalescent COVID-19. The DNA for the CDR3 is TGTGCCATCACCCCGGCCCTCCTAGCAGCTGGTACCGGGGAGCTGTTTTTT. Protein sequence: CAITPALLAAGTGELFF.